This TCR beta chain came from a study of T cell responses to AZD1222 COVID-19 vaccine. Regarding the study as a whole: Repertoires were sampled only after the peak T cell response. Rises in breadth and depth of Spike-specific TCRs came after two AZD1222 doses. Among AZD1222 vaccinees, only 5 or 6 were seropositive at baseline.

This clone was picked up one time. Its specificity is unknown. V lost 1 base and J lost 3; bases outside the gene matches: 4. This CDR3 is built from 15 residues. Per the germline V gene, CDR1 is SGHTA and CDR2 is FQGNSA. The analysis combined second doses at about 4 or about 12 weeks. Sequenced by immunoSEQ multiplex PCR; TCRdb stores in-frame clones only, minus some. The sample yields under 150,000 clones, about 91% seen once. The receptor was isolated from an adult who received the AZD1222 COVID-19 vaccine. Here the sequenced sample was peripheral blood, taken 28 days after the second AZD1222 dose. The rearrangement joins TRBV7-2 to TRBJ2-7; TRBD1 matches 9 bases. CDR3 nucleotides: TGTGCCAGCAGCTTAGGACAGGGGGAATTCTACGAGCAGTACTTC. This codes for CASSLGQGEFYEQYF. Based on the CDR3 plus reference TRBV7-2 and TRBJ2-7, the full variable domain is GAGVSQSPSNKVTEKGKDVELRCDPISGHTALYWYRQSLGQGLEFLIYFQGNSAPDKSGLPSDRFSAERTGGSVSTLTIQRTQQEDSAVYLCASSLGQGEFYEQYFGPGTRLTVT.